The T cell receptor (beta chain) under discussion was sequenced for a study of chemoradiotherapy in HPV16-positive cancers. Germline CDR1 MNHEY, CDR2 SVGAGI. The CDR3 loop spans 15 amino acids. Trimming took off 0 bases at V and 7 bases at J, with 15 bases between the two ends. Generated by immunoSEQ multiplex PCR, the TCRdb table keeps only in-frame clones and is missing some. The table records 16,000 or so clones, approximately 80% of them present only once. The sequence was obtained from a human donor with HPV-associated anogenital cancer. Sample collection occurred from a patient who underwent chemoradiotherapy. V and J are TRBV6-5 and TRBJ1-1, with D unresolved. CDR3 amino acids: CASSYSGGPDGEAFF. The CDR3 coding sequence is TGTGCCAGCAGTTACTCAGGTGGGCCTGACGGTGAAGCTTTCTTT.